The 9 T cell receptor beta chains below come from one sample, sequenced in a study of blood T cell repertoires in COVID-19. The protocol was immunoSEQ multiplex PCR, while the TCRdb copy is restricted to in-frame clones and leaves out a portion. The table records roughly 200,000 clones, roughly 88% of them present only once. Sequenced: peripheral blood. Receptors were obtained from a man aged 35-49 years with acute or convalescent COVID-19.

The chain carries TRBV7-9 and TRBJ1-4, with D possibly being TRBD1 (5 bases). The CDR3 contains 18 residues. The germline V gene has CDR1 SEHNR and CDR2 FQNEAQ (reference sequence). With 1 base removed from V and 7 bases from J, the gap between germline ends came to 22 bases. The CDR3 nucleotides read TGTGCCAGCAGCTTAGATTGGGGTGGACGGCCAAGGGGTGAAAAACTGTTTTTT. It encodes CASSLDWGGRPRGEKLFF.

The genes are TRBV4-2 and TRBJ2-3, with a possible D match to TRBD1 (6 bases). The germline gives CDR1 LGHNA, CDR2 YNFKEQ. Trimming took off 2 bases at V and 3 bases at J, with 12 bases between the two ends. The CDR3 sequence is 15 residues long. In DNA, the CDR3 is TGTGCCAGCAGCCAAAATGCTAGGGGGACAGATACGCAGTATTTT. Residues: CASSQNARGTDTQYF.

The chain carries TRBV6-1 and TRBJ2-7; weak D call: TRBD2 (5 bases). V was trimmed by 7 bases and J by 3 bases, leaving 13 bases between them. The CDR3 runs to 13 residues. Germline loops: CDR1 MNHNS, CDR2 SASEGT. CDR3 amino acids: CASTPDSYYEQYF. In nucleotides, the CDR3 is TGTGCCAGCACTCCGGACTCCTACTACGAGCAGTACTTC.

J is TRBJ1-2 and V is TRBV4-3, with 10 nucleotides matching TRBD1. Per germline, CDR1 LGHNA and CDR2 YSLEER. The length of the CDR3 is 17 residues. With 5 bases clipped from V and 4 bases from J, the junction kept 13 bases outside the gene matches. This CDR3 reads CASSSGRDRGLGYGYTF. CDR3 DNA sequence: TGCGCCAGCAGCTCTGGCAGAGACAGGGGGCTCGGCTATGGCTACACCTTC.

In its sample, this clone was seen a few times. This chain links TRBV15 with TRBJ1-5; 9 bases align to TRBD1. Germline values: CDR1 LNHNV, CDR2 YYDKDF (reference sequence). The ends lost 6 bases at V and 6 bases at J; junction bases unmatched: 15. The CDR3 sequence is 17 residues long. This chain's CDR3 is CATRTGTGLGGGQPQHF. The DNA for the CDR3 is TGTGCCACCAGAACCGGGACAGGGTTAGGAGGGGGTCAGCCCCAGCATTTT.

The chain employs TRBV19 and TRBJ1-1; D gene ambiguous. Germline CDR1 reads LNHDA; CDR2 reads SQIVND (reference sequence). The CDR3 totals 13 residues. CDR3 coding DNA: TGTGCGACTACTACCCGGGCGGTCACTGAAGCTTTCTTT. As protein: CATTTRAVTEAFF.

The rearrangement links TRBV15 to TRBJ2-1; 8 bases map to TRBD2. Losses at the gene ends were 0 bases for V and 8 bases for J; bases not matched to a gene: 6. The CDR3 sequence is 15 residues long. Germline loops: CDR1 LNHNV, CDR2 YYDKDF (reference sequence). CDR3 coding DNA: TGTGCCACCAGCAGAGATGGACTAGCAGTCGATGAGCAGTTCTTC. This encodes CATSRDGLAVDEQFF.

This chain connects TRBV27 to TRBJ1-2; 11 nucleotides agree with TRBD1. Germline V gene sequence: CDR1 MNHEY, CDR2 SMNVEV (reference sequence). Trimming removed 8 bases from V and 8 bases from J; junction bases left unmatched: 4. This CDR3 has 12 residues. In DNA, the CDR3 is TGTGCCAGCGGACAGGGGGCTGGGGGCTACACCTTC. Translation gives CASGQGAGGYTF.

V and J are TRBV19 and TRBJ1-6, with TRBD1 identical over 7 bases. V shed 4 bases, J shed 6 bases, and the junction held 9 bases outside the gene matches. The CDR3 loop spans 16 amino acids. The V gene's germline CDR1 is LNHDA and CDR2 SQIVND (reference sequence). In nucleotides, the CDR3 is TGTGCCAGTAGTAGCAGACAGGGCACGGGTAATTCACCCCTCCACTTT. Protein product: CASSSRQGTGNSPLHF.